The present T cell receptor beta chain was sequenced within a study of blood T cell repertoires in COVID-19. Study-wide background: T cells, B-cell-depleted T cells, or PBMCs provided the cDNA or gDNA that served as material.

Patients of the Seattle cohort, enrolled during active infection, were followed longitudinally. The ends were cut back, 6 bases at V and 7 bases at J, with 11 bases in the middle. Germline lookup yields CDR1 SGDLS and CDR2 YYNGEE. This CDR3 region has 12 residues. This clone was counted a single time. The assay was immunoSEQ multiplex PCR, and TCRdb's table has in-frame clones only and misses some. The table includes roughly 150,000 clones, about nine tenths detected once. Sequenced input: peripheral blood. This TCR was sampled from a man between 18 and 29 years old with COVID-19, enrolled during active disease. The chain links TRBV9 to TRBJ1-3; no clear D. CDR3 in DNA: TGTGCCAGCACCCCCGGAGGGAACACCATATATTTT. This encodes CASTPGGNTIYF.